This record concerns one T cell receptor beta chain sequence. Clones were sequenced by immunoSEQ multiplex PCR, and TCRdb holds only the in-frame ones, with some missing. The sample includes 180,000 or so clones, 70% to 85% of them seen just once. This sample is part of a study of blood T cell repertoires in COVID-19. About the research overall: In each case, the material was cDNA or gDNA derived from T cells, B-cell-depleted T cells, or PBMCs.

The sample comprised PBMCs or T cells enriched from blood (not recorded which). The clonotype was recovered from a man between 50 and 59 years old who had recovered from COVID-19.

The DNA of the CDR3 is TGTGCCAGCATCCCAGCCCAGGGGCCATCAGGGTTCTTC. Translating it yields CASIPAQGPSGFF. The chain links TRBV11-2 to TRBJ2-1, with D maybe TRBD1 (6 bases). The V end was cut by 7 bases, the J end by 15 bases, with 22 bases between. Germline-derived CDR1 and CDR2 are SGHAT and FQNNGV. This CDR3 comprises 13 residues. Full variable domain (remainder filled in from reference TRBV11-2 and TRBJ2-1): EAGVAQSPRYKIIEKRQSVAFWCNPISGHATLYWYQQILGQGPKLLIQFQNNGVVDDSQLPKDRFSAERLKGVDSTLKIQPAKLEDSAVYLCASIPAQGPSGFFGPGTRLTVL.